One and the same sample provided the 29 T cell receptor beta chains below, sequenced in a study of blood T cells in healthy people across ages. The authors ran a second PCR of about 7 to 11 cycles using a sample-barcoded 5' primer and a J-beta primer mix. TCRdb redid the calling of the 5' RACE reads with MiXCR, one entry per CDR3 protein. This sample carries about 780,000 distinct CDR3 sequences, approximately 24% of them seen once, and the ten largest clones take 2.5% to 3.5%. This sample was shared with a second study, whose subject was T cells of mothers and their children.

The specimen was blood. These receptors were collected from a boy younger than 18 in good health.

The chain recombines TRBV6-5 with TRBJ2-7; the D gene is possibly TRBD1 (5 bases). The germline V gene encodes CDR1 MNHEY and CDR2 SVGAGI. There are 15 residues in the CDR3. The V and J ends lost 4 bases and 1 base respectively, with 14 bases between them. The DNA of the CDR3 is TGTGCCAGCAGTTTTATCCAGGGCCCATCCTACGAGCAGTACTTC. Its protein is CASSFIQGPSYEQYF.

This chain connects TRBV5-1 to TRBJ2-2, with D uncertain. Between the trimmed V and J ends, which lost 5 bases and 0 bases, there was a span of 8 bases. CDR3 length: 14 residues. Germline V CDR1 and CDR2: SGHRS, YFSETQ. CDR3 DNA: TGCGCCAGCAGATTCCAGGCGAACACCGGGGAGCTGTTTTTT. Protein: CASRFQANTGELFF.

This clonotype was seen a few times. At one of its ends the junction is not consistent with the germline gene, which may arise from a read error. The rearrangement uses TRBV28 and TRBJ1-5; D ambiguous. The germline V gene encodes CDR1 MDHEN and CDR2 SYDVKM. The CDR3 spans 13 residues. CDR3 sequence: CATDSYSNQPRHF. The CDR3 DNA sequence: TGTGCCACCGATTCTTATAGCAATCAGCCCCGGCATTTT.

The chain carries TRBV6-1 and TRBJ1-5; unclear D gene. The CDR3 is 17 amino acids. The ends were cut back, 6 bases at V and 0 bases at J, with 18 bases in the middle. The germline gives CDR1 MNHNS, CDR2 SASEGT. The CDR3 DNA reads TGTGCCAGCAGCACACCTGTAGGGATGCATAGCAATCAGCCCCAGCATTTT. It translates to CASSTPVGMHSNQPQHF.

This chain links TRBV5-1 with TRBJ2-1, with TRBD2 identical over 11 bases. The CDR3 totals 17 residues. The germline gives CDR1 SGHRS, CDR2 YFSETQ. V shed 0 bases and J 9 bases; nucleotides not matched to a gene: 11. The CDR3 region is CASSLAVTSGAMGEQFF. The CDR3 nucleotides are TGCGCCAGCAGCTTGGCAGTGACTAGCGGGGCCATGGGTGAGCAGTTCTTC. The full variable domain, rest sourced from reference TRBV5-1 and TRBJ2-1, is KAGVTQTPRYLIKTRGQQVTLSCSPISGHRSVSWYQQTPGQGLQFLFEYFSETQRNKGNFPGRFSGRQFSNSRSEMNVSTLELGDSALYLCASSLAVTSGAMGEQFFGPGTRLTVL.

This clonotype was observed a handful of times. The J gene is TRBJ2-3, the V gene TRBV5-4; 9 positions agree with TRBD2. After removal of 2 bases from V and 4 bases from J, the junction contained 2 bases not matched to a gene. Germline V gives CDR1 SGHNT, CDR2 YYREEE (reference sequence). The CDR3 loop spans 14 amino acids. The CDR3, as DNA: TGTGCCAGCAGCTTCGGACTAGCGCCAGATACGCAGTATTTT. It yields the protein CASSFGLAPDTQYF.

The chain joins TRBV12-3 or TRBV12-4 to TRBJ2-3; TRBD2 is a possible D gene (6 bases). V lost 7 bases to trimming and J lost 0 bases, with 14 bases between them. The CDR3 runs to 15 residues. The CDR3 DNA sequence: TGTGCCAGCACCGGCGCGGGGTCTAGCACAGATACGCAGTATTTT. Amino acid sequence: CASTGAGSSTDTQYF.

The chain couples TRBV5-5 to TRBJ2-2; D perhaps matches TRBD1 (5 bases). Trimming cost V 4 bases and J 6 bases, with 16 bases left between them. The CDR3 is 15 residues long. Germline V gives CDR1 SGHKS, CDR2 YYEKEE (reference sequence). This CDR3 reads CASSVRAREAGELFF. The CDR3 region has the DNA TGTGCCAGCAGCGTCAGGGCGCGTGAGGCCGGGGAGCTGTTTTTT.

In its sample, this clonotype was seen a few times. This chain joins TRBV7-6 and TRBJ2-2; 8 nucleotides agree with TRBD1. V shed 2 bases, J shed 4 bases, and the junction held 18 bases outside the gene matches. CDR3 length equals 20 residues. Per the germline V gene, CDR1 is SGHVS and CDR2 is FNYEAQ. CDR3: CASSLIPTIVRGQGTGELFF. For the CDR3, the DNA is TGTGCCAGCAGCTTAATCCCCACTATCGTCAGGGGGCAGGGCACCGGGGAGCTGTTTTTT.

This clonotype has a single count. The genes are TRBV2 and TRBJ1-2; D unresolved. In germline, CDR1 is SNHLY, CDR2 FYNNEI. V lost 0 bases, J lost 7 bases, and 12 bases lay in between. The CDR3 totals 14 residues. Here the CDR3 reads CASSEARGLAGYTF. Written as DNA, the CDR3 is TGTGCCAGCAGTGAAGCGCGGGGTTTGGCTGGCTACACCTTC.

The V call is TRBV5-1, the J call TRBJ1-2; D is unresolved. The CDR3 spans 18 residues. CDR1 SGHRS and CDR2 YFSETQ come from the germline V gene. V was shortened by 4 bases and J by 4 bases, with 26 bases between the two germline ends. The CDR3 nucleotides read TGCGCCAGCAGCCCTGGGTCGGTGGGCAGGAAAGGGTTCTATGGCTACACCTTC. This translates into CASSPGSVGRKGFYGYTF.

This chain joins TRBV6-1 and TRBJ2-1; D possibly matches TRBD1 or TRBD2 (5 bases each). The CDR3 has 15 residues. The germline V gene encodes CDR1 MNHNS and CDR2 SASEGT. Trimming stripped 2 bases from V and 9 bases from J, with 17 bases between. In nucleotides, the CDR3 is TGTGCCAGCAGTGAACTGGCAGCCCAGGGACGTGAGCAGTTCTTC. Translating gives CASSELAAQGREQFF.

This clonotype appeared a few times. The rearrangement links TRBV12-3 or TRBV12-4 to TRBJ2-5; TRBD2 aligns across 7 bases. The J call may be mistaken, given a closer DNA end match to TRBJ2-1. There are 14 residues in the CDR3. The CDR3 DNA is TGTGCCAGCAGTTCGGGGCGGGGGAGAAATGAGCAGTTCTTC. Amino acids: CASSSGRGRNEQFF.

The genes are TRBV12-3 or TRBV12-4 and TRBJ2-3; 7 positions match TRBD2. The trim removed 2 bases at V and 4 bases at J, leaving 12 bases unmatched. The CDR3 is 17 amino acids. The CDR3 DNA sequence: TGTGCCAGCAGTTTAAGGCAGAACAGACGGGGGGCAGATACGCAGTATTTT. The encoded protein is CASSLRQNRRGADTQYF.

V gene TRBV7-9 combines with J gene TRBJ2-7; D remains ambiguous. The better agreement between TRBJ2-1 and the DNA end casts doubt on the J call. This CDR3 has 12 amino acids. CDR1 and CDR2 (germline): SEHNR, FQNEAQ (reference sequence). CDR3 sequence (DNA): TGTGCCAGCACTGCCTCACCCTACGAGCAGTTCTTC. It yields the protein CASTASPYEQFF.

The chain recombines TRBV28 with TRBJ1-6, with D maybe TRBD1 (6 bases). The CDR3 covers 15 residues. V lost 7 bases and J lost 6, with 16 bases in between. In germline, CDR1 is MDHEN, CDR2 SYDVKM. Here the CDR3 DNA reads TGTGCCAGCACCTGGGGGCAGGGGCGTAATTCACCCCTCCACTTT. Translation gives CASTWGQGRNSPLHF.

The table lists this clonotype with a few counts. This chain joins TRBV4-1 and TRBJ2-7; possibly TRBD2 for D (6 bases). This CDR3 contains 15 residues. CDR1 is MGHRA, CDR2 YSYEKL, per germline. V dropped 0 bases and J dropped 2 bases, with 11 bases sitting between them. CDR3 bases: TGCGCCAGCAGCCAAGAGGGCGGGATCCCCTACGAGCAGTACTTC. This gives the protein CASSQEGGIPYEQYF.

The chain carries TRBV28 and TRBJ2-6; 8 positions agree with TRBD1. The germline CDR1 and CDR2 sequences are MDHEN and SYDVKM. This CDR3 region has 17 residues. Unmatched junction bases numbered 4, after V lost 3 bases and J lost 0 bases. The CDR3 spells CASSLQGAYSGANVLTF. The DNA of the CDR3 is TGTGCCAGCAGTTTGCAGGGGGCTTACTCTGGGGCCAACGTCCTGACTTTC.

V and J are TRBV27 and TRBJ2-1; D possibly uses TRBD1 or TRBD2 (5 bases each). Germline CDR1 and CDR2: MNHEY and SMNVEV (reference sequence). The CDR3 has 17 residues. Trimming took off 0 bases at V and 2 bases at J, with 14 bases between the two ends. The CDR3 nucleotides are TGTGCCAGCAGTTTATCTCTTGGGACGGACCCCTACAATGAGCAGTTCTTC. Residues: CASSLSLGTDPYNEQFF.

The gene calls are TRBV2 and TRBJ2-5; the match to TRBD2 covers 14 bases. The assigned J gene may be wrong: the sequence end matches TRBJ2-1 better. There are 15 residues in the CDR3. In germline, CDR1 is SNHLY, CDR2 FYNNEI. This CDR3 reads CASSPRLAGGHEQFF. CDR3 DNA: TGTGCCAGCAGTCCACGACTAGCGGGGGGGCATGAGCAGTTCTTC.

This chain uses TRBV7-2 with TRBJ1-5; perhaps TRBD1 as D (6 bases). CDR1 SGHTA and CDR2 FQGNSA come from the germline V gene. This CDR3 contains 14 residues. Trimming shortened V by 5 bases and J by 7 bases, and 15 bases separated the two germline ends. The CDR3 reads CASSAGGGGQPQHF. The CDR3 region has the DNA TGTGCCAGCAGCGCAGGTGGGGGCGGGCAGCCCCAGCATTTT.

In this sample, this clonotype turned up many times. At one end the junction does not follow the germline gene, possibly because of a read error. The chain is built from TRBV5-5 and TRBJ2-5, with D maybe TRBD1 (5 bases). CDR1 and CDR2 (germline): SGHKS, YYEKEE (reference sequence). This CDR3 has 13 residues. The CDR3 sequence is CASSFQGSETQYF. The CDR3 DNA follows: TGCGCCAGCAGCTTCCAGGGCTCAGAGACCCAGTACTTC.

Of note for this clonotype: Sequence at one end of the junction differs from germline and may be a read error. The CDR3 region has the DNA TGCGCCAGCTCACCGATCCTCTCTGGGGCCAACGTCCTGACTTTC. Encoded protein: CASSPILSGANVLTF. This chain connects TRBV18 to TRBJ2-6; D is unclear. Germline lookup yields CDR1 KGHSH and CDR2 LQKENI. The CDR3 loop spans 15 amino acids.

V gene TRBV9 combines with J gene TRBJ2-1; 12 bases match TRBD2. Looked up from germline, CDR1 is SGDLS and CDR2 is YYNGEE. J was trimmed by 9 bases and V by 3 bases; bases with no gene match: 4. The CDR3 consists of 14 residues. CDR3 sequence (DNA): TGTGCCAGCAGCGCTAGCGGGGGGGCGGCTGAGCAGTTCTTC. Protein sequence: CASSASGGAAEQFF.

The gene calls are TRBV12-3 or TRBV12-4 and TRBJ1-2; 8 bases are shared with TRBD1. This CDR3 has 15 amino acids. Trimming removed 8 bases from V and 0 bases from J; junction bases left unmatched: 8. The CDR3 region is CASLDRDESNYGYTF. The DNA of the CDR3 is TGTGCCAGCCTGGACAGGGACGAATCTAACTATGGCTACACCTTC.

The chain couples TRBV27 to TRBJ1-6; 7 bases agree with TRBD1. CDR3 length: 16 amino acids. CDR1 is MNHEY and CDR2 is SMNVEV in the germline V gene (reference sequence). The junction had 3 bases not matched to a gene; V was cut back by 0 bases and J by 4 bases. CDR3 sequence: CASSLSPGGYNSPLHF. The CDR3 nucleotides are TGTGCCAGCAGTTTATCCCCAGGGGGATATAATTCACCCCTCCACTTT.

The CDR3 sequence is CASQRGGYGYTF. CDR3 nucleotides: TGTGCCAGCCAAAGGGGGGGTTATGGCTACACCTTC. The chain carries TRBV9 and TRBJ1-2; tentatively, D is TRBD1 (6 bases). This CDR3 is built from 12 residues. V was cut by 7 bases and J by 5 bases, with 12 bases left in between. Looked up from germline, CDR1 is SGDLS and CDR2 is YYNGEE.

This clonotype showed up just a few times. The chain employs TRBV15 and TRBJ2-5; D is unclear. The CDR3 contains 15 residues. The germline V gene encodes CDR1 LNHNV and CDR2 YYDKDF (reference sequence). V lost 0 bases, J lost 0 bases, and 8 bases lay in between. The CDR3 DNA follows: TGTGCCACCAGCAGAGATTTGGGGAACCAAGAGACCCAGTACTTC. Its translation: CATSRDLGNQETQYF.

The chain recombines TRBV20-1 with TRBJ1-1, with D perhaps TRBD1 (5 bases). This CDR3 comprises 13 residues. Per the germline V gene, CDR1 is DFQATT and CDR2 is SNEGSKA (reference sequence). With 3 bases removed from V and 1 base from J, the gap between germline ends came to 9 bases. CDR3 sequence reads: CSASSRENTEAFF. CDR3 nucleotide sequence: TGCAGTGCTAGTTCCAGGGAGAACACTGAAGCTTTCTTT.